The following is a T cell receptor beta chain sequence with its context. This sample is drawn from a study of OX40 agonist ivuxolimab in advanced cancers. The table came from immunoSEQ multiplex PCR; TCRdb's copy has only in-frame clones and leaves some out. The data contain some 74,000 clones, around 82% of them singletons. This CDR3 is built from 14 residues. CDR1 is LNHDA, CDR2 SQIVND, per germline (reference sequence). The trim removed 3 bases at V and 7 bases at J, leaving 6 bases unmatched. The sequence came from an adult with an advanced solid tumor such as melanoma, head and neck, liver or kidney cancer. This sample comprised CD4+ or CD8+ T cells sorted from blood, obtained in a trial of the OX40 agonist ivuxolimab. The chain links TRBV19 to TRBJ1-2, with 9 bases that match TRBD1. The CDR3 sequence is CASSISGTGFGYTF. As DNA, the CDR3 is TGTGCCAGTAGTATTTCCGGGACAGGGTTTGGCTACACCTTC.